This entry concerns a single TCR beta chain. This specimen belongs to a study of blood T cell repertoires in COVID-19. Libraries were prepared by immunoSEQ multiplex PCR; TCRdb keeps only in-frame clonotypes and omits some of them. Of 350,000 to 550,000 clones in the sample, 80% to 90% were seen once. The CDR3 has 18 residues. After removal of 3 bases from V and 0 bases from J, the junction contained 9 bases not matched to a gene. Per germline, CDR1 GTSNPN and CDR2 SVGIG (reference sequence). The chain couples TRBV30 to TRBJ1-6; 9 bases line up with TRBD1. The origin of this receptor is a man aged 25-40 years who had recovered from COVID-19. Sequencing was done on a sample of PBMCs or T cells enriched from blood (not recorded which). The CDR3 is CAWRGWTGASSYNSPLHF. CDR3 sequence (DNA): TGTGCCTGGAGGGGTTGGACAGGGGCGAGCTCCTATAATTCACCCCTCCACTTT.